What follows are 21 T cell receptor beta chains derived from one specimen sequenced in a study of shared clonotypes between healthy human individuals. TCRdb's copy holds only in-frame clones and misses some; the assay was immunoSEQ multiplex PCR. The sample shows a few million clones, 90% to 95% of them seen only once. Sequencing used naive CD4+ T cells from PBMCs. Subset specified: CD45RA+ positively selected. Receptors were obtained from a man aged 18 to 35 in good health. Some clones in this sample may be carry-over from other donors' samples.

Comment on this clone: Within the sample, other DNA sequences also encode this same CDR3. The chain links TRBV28 to TRBJ2-7; D is possibly TRBD1 (6 bases). This CDR3 spans 15 amino acids. CDR1 is MDHEN and CDR2 is SYDVKM in the germline V gene. Trimming took off 4 bases at V and 0 bases at J, with 13 bases between the two ends. Here the CDR3 reads CASSSTGTYSYEQYF. CDR3 nucleotides: TGTGCCAGCAGTTCGACAGGAACCTACTCCTACGAGCAGTACTTC.

The chain links TRBV7-9 to TRBJ1-1; a weak D match, TRBD1 (6 bases). Germline assignment: CDR1 SEHNR and CDR2 FQNEAQ (reference sequence). CDR3 length: 13 amino acids. Deletions cut 6 bases from V and 6 bases from J, with 14 bases between. Here the CDR3 reads CASRQDRYAEAFF. CDR3 bases: TGTGCCAGCAGACAAGACAGGTACGCTGAAGCTTTCTTT.

This chain uses TRBV9 with TRBJ2-1; 8 bases are shared with TRBD1. The CDR3 is 16 residues long. The trim removed 2 bases at V and 7 bases at J, leaving 11 bases unmatched. Germline V CDR1 and CDR2: SGDLS, YYNGEE. CDR3 loop: CASSVDAGQVMNEQFF. CDR3 bases: TGTGCCAGCAGCGTTGATGCGGGACAGGTTATGAATGAGCAGTTCTTC.

For this clone: At the DNA level, this CDR3 is encoded by other sequences in the same sample as well. This chain connects TRBV28 to TRBJ2-2; a weak D match, TRBD1 (6 bases). Per the germline V gene, CDR1 is MDHEN and CDR2 is SYDVKM. Trimming removed 5 bases from V and 6 bases from J, with 10 bases in between. The CDR3 is made up of 13 amino acids. CDR3 bases: TGTGCCAGCAGTCTACAGGGACCCGGGGAGCTGTTTTTT. Translating gives CASSLQGPGELFF.

The chain has TRBV5-4 and TRBJ2-3, with 9 positions matching TRBD2. Trimming removed 1 base from V and 1 base from J; junction bases left unmatched: 4. The CDR3 sequence is 16 residues long. Per the germline V gene, CDR1 is SGHNT and CDR2 is YYREEE (reference sequence). CDR3 DNA: TGTGCCAGCAGCTTGCCAACTAGCGGGCGCACAGATACGCAGTATTTT. Amino acid sequence: CASSLPTSGRTDTQYF.

V and J are TRBV2 and TRBJ2-5; 7 nucleotides line up with TRBD2. The DNA end is a closer match to TRBJ2-7, so the J assignment may be wrong. The CDR3 loop spans 14 amino acids. Germline V gives CDR1 SNHLY, CDR2 FYNNEI. The CDR3, as DNA: TGTGCCAGCAGTGAATTGGGACTAACAAACGAGCAGTACTTC. Translation: CASSELGLTNEQYF.

This clone was detected only once. This chain uses TRBV5-1 with TRBJ2-7; 7 bases are shared with TRBD1. The CDR3 loop spans 15 amino acids. Germline V gene data show CDR1 as SGHRS and CDR2 as YFSETQ. V shed 4 bases and J 0 bases; nucleotides not matched to a gene: 7. CDR3 coding DNA: TGCGCCAGCAGCCAAACAGGGGCTAGCTCCTACGAGCAGTACTTC. Its translation is CASSQTGASSYEQYF.

For this clone: Other DNA sequences from this sample encode an identical CDR3 as well. J is TRBJ2-7 and V is TRBV27; 9 bases map to TRBD2. The CDR3 has 13 residues. Germline values: CDR1 MNHEY, CDR2 SMNVEV (reference sequence). With 5 bases clipped from V and 3 bases from J, the junction kept 2 bases outside the gene matches. CDR3 in DNA: TGTGCCAGCAGTCCGCGGGGGGGCTACGAGCAGTACTTC. Translated: CASSPRGGYEQYF.

This chain joins TRBV30 and TRBJ2-7; D possibly corresponds to TRBD2 (6 bases). V shed 3 bases and J shed 3 bases, with 18 bases lying between them. The CDR3 contains 15 residues. Germline V CDR1 and CDR2: GTSNPN, SVGIG (reference sequence). The CDR3 sequence is CAWSETWGEDYEQYF. The CDR3 nucleotides are TGTGCCTGGAGCGAAACATGGGGGGAGGACTACGAGCAGTACTTC.

This clone is a singleton in its sample. The V and J genes are TRBV2 and TRBJ2-6, with 8 bases that match TRBD1. This CDR3 is 15 amino acids long. The germline V gene encodes CDR1 SNHLY and CDR2 FYNNEI. V lost 7 bases to trimming and J lost 2 bases; unmatched junction nucleotides: 4. The CDR3 loop is CASTLDRAGANVLTF. The CDR3 coding sequence is TGTGCCAGCACATTGGACAGGGCTGGGGCCAACGTCCTGACTTTC.

V usage is TRBV2 and J usage is TRBJ1-1; tentatively, D is TRBD1 (5 bases). V was trimmed by 9 bases and J by 0 bases, leaving 11 bases between them. The CDR3 is 13 amino acids. CDR1 is SNHLY and CDR2 is FYNNEI in the germline V gene. As DNA, the CDR3 is TGTGCCAGTGCAGACAGAATGAACACTGAAGCTTTCTTT. It yields the protein CASADRMNTEAFF. Full variable domain (rest looked up from reference TRBV2 and TRBJ1-1): EPEVTQTPSHQVTQMGQEVILRCVPISNHLYFYWYRQILGQKVEFLVSFYNNEISEKSEIFDDQFSVERPDGSNFTLKIRSTKLEDSAMYFCASADRMNTEAFFGQGTRLTVV.

This chain joins TRBV19 and TRBJ2-7; 8 nucleotides match TRBD2. CDR1 and CDR2 from the germline V gene are LNHDA and SQIVND (reference sequence). V was clipped by 7 bases and J by 4 bases; unmatched bases: 9. The CDR3 loop spans 14 amino acids. The CDR3 is CASTSRTSTYEQYF. DNA of the CDR3: TGTGCCAGTACCTCACGGACTAGCACTTACGAGCAGTACTTC.

The J gene is TRBJ1-5, the V gene TRBV27, with a possible D match to TRBD1 (6 bases). CDR1 and CDR2 (germline): MNHEY, SMNVEV (reference sequence). CDR3 length: 17 amino acids. Trimming removed 3 bases from V and 3 bases from J, with 18 bases in between. DNA for the CDR3: TGTGCCAGCAGTTTTCGCTCTCCGGACAGTAACAATCAGCCCCAGCATTTT. It specifies CASSFRSPDSNNQPQHF.

With respect to this clone: Other nucleotide sequences from this sample produce the same CDR3. J is TRBJ2-2 and V is TRBV5-1, with 7 bases identical to TRBD2. Germline trimming cut 0 bases from V and 2 bases from J; bases unmatched to any gene: 4. Germline values: CDR1 SGHRS, CDR2 YFSETQ. The CDR3 sequence is 16 residues long. DNA of the CDR3: TGCGCCAGCAGCTTGGAGCCTAGCGGTAACACCGGGGAGCTGTTTTTT. Translated: CASSLEPSGNTGELFF.

V usage is TRBV18 and J usage is TRBJ2-5; D not certain. Trimming removed 3 bases at V and 5 bases at J, with 13 bases between. CDR1 and CDR2 from the germline V gene are KGHSH and LQKENI. The CDR3 has 14 residues. CDR3 residues: CASSPVERRETQYF. The CDR3 coding sequence is TGTGCCAGCTCACCGGTGGAGAGAAGGGAGACCCAGTACTTC.

The chain has TRBV14 and TRBJ2-1, with D unclear. CDR3 size: 14 residues. Germline V gene data show CDR1 as SGHDN and CDR2 as FVKESK. The V and J ends lost 0 bases and 8 bases respectively, with 11 bases between them. The CDR3 sequence: CASSQDLTRDEQFF. In nucleotides, the CDR3 is TGTGCCAGCAGCCAAGATCTTACCCGCGATGAGCAGTTCTTC. The full variable domain, rest sourced from reference TRBV14 and TRBJ2-1, is EAGVTQFPSHSVIEKGQTVTLRCDPISGHDNLYWYRRVMGKEIKFLLHFVKESKQDESGMPNNRFLAERTGGTYSTLKVQPAELEDSGVYFCASSQDLTRDEQFFGPGTRLTVL.

The chain is built from TRBV15 and TRBJ1-5; TRBD1 matches 8 bases. This CDR3 region has 14 residues. Germline V gene sequence: CDR1 LNHNV, CDR2 YYDKDF (reference sequence). With 5 bases clipped from V and 4 bases from J, the junction kept 4 bases outside the gene matches. The CDR3 coding sequence is TGTGCCACCAGCTTGGGACAGGAGAATCAGCCCCAGCATTTT. It codes for CATSLGQENQPQHF.

The V gene is TRBV11-2, the J gene TRBJ2-7, with TRBD2 as a possible D gene (6 bases). V shed 3 bases and J shed 3 bases, with 12 bases lying between them. Germline CDR1 SGHAT, CDR2 FQNNGV. The CDR3 is 14 residues long. The CDR3 here is CASSLGLANYEQYF. In DNA, the CDR3 is TGTGCCAGCAGCTTGGGGCTAGCGAACTACGAGCAGTACTTC.

V is TRBV5-5 and J is TRBJ2-7; D is possibly TRBD2 (5 bases). The CDR3 totals 15 residues. The V end lost 4 bases, the J end lost 0 bases, and 14 bases lay between the germline ends. Per the germline V gene, CDR1 is SGHKS and CDR2 is YYEKEE (reference sequence). CDR3 protein: CASSPLGQFSYEQYF. The CDR3, as DNA: TGTGCCAGCAGCCCACTAGGGCAGTTCTCCTACGAGCAGTACTTC. Combining the CDR3 with reference TRBV5-5 and TRBJ2-7 gives the whole variable domain DAGVTQSPTHLIKTRGQQVTLRCSPISGHKSVSWYQQVLGQGPQFIFQYYEKEERGRGNFPDRFSARQFPNYSSELNVNALLLGDSALYLCASSPLGQFSYEQYFGPGTRLTVT.

The chain uses TRBV29-1 and TRBJ2-5; maybe TRBD1 (5 bases). This CDR3 is 13 amino acids long. V gave up 6 bases and J gave up 2 bases, with 13 bases separating them. Germline lookup yields CDR1 SQVTM and CDR2 ANQGSEA. The CDR3 reads CSVGRTQQETQYF. For the CDR3, the DNA is TGCAGCGTGGGTCGGACACAACAAGAGACCCAGTACTTC.

V gene TRBV5-1 combines with J gene TRBJ2-7; D ambiguous. V was cut by 0 bases and J by 5 bases, with 12 bases left in between. CDR3 length: 14 residues. Germline V CDR1 and CDR2: SGHRS, YFSETQ. The CDR3 sequence: CASSLGAKAHEQYF. The CDR3, as DNA: TGCGCCAGCAGCTTGGGGGCCAAAGCCCACGAGCAGTACTTC.